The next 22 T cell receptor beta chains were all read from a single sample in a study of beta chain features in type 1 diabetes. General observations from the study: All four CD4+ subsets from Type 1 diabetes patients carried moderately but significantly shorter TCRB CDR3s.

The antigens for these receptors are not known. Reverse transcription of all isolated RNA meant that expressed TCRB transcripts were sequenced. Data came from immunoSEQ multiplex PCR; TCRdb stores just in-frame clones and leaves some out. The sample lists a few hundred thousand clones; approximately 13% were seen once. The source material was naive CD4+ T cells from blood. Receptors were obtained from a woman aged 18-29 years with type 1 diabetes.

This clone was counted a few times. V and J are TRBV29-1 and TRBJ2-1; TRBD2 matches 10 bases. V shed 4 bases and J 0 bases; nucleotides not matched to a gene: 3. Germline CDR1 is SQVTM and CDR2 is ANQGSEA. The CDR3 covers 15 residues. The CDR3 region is CSVVKREGSYNEQFF. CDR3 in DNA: TGCAGCGTTGTAAAGCGGGAGGGCTCCTACAATGAGCAGTTCTTC.

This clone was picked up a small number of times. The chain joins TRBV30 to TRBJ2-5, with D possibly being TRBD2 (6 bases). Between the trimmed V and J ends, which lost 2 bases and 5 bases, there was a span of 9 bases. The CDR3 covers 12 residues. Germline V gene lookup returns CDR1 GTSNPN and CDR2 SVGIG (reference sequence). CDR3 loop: CAWSLGGETQYF. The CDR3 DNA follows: TGTGCCTGGAGTTTGGGAGGCGAGACCCAGTACTTC. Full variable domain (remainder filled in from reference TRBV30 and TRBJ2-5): SQTIHQWPATLVQPVGSPLSLECTVEGTSNPNLYWYRQAAGRGLQLLFYSVGIGQISSEVPQNLSASRPQDRQFILSSKKLLLSDSGFYLCAWSLGGETQYFGPGTRLLVL.

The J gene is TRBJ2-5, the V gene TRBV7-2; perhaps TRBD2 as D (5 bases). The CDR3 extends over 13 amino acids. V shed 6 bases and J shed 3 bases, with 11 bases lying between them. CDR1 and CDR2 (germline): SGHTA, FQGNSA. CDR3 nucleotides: TGTGCCAGCAGTTCGCAGAGGGAAGAGACCCAGTACTTC. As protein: CASSSQREETQYF. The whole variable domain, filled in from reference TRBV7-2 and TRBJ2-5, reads GAGVSQSPSNKVTEKGKDVELRCDPISGHTALYWYRQSLGQGLEFLIYFQGNSAPDKSGLPSDRFSAERTGGSVSTLTIQRTQQEDSAVYLCASSSQREETQYFGPGTRLLVL.

CDR3: CASSRTGGTQYF. As DNA, the CDR3 is TGTGCCAGCAGCCGTACGGGAGGAACGCAGTACTTC. The rearrangement joins TRBV7-7 to TRBJ2-5; 7 bases are a match to TRBD2. CDR1 and CDR2 (germline): SSHAT, FNYEAQ (reference sequence). The CDR3 has 12 amino acids. The J segment lost 11 bases and the V segment lost 5 bases, leaving 8 bases of the junction unmatched.

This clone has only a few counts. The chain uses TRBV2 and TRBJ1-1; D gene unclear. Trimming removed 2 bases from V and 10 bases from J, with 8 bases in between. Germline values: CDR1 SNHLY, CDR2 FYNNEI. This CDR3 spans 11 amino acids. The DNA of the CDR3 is TGTGCCAGCAGTGAACGGAGGGTAGCTTTCTTT. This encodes CASSERRVAFF. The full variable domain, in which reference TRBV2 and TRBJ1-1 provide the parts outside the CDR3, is EPEVTQTPSHQVTQMGQEVILRCVPISNHLYFYWYRQILGQKVEFLVSFYNNEISEKSEIFDDQFSVERPDGSNFTLKIRSTKLEDSAMYFCASSERRVAFFGQGTRLTVV.

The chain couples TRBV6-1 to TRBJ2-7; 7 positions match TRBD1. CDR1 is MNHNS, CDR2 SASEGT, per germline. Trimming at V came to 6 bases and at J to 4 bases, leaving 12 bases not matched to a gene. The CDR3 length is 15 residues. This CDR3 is CASRGQPTLRYEQYV. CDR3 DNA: TGTGCCAGCAGGGGACAGCCGACACTCCGTTACGAGCAGTACGTC.

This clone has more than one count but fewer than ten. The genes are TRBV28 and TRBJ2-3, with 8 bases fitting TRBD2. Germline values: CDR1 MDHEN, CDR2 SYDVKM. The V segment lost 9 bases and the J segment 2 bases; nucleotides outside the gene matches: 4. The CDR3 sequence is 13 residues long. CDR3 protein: CASSRGATDTQYF. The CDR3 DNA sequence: TGTGCCAGTTCGCGGGGGGCCACAGATACGCAGTATTTT.

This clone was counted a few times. CDR3 sequence (DNA): TGTGCTAGTGGTTTGGGGGAACCTACAGGGGTTCAGTACTTC. Translating gives CASGLGEPTGVQYF. The chain joins TRBV12-5 to TRBJ2-4, with TRBD1 matching over 7 bases. The CDR3 runs 14 residues. Germline V gives CDR1 LGHNT, CDR2 FRNRAP. Trimming at V came to 1 base and at J to 11 bases, leaving 8 bases not matched to a gene.

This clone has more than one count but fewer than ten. CDR3 sequence (DNA): TGTGCCAGCAGCCCCCGACTAGCGGGAGCCAATGAGCAGTTCTTC. Translation: CASSPRLAGANEQFF. The genes are TRBV7-3 and TRBJ2-1; TRBD2 matches 12 bases. The CDR3 has 15 amino acids. V lost 5 bases, J lost 6 bases, and 5 bases stayed unmatched. Germline values: CDR1 SGHTA, CDR2 FQGTGA.

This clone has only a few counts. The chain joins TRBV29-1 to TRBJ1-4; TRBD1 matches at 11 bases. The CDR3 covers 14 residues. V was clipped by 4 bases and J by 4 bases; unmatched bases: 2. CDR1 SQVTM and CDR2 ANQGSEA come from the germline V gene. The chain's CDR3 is CSVGTGGLNEKLFF. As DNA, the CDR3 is TGCAGCGTTGGGACAGGGGGCCTTAATGAAAAACTGTTTTTT. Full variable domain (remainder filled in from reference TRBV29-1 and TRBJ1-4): SAVISQKPSRDICQRGTSLTIQCQVDSQVTMMFWYRQQPGQSLTLIATANQGSEATYESGFVIDKFPISRPNLTFSTLTVSNMSPEDSSIYLCSVGTGGLNEKLFFGSGTQLSVL.

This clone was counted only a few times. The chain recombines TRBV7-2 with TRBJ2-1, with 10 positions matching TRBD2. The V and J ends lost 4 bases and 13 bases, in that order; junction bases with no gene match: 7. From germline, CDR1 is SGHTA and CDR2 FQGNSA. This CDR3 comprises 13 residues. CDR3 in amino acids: CASSSPGLAKQFF. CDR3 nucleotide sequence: TGTGCCAGCAGCTCACCGGGACTAGCGAAACAGTTCTTC.

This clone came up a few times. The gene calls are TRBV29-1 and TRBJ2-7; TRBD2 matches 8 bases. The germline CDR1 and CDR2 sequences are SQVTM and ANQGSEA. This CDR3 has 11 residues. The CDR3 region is CRTSGGGEQYF. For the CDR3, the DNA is TGCAGGACCAGCGGGGGAGGGGAGCAGTACTTC.

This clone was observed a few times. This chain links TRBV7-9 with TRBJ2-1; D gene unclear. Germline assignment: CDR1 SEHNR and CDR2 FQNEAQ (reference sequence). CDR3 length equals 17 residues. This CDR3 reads CAGTAPWRWSVHNEQFF. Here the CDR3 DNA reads TGTGCTGGAACTGCCCCCTGGAGATGGTCGGTACACAATGAGCAGTTCTTC.

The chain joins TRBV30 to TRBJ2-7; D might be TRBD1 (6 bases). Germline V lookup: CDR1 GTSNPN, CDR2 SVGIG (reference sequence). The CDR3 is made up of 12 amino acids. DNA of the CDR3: TGTGCAGGAAATGCACAGGGCCACGAGCAGTACTTC. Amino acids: CAGNAQGHEQYF.

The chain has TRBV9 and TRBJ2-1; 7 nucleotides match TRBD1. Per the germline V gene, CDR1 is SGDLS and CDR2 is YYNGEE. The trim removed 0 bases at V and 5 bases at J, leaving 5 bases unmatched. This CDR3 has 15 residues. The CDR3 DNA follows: TGTGCCAGCAGCGTAGTCGGGACAGCAAACAATGAGCAGTTCTTC. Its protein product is CASSVVGTANNEQFF.

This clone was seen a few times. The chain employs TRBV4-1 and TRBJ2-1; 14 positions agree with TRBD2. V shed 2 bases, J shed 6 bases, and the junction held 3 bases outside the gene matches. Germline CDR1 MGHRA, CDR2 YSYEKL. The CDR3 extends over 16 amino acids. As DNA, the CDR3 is TGCGCCAGCAGCCAACTCGGGACTAGCGGGAGCAATGAGCAGTTCTTC. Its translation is CASSQLGTSGSNEQFF.

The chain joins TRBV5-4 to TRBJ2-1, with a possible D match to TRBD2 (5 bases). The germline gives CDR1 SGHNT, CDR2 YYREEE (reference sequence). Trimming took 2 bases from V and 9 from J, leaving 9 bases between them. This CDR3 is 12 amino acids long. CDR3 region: CASSLGGGEQFF. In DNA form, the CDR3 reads TGTGCCAGCAGCTTAGGCGGAGGTGAGCAGTTCTTC.

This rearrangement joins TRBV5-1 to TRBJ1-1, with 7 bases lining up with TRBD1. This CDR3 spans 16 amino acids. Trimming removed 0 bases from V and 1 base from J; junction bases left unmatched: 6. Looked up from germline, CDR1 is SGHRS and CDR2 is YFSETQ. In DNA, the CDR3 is TGCGCCAGCAGCTTGGGACAGGGCGTATCGAACACTGAAGCTTTCTTT. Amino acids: CASSLGQGVSNTEAFF.

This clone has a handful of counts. This chain's CDR3 is CSVESTAANTGELFF. CDR3 bases: TGCAGCGTGGAAAGTACAGCGGCGAACACCGGGGAGCTGTTTTTT. This chain joins TRBV29-1 and TRBJ2-2, with D perhaps TRBD2 (5 bases). The length of the CDR3 is 15 residues. The germline V and J ends were trimmed by 6 bases and 0 bases, with 14 bases remaining between them. The germline CDR1 and CDR2 sequences are SQVTM and ANQGSEA.

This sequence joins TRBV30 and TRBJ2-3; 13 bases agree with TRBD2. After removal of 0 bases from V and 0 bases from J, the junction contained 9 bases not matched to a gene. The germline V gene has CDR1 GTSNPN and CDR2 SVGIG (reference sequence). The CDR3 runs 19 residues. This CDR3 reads CAWSVQRTSGSFSTDTQYF. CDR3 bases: TGTGCCTGGAGTGTACAAAGGACTAGCGGGAGTTTTAGCACAGATACGCAGTATTTT.

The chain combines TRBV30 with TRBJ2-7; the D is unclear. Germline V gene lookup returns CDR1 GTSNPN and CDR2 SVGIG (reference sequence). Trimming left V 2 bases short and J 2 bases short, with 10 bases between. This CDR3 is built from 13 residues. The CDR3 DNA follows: TGTGCCTGGAGTAGAGGCAGACCCTACGAGCAGTACTTC. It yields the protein CAWSRGRPYEQYF.

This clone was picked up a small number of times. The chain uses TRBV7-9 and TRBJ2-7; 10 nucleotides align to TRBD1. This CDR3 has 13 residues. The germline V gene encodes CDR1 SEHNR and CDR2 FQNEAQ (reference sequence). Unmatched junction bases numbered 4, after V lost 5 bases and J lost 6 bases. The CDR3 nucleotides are TGTGCCAGCAGCGCCCGGACAGGGGGCGAGCAGTACGTC. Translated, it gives CASSARTGGEQYV.